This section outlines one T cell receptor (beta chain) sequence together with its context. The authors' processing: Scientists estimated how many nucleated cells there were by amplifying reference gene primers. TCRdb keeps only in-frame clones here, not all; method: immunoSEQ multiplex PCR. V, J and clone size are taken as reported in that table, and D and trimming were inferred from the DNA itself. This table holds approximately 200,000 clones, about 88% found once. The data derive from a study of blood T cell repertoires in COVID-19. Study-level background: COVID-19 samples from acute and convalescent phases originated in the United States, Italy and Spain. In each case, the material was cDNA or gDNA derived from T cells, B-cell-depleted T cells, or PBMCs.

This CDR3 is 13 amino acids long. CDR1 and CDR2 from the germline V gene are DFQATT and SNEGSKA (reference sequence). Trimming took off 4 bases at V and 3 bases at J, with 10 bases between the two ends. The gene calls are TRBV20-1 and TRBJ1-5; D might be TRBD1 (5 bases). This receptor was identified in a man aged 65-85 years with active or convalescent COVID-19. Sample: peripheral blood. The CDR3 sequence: CSATDSLNQPQHF. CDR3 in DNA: TGCAGTGCTACTGACAGTCTCAATCAGCCCCAGCATTTT.